This T cell receptor (beta chain) is drawn from a study of T cells expressing NK-cell markers. Researchers built TCR beta cDNA using 5'RACE template switching with UMIs. After re-calling the 5' RACE reads, TCRdb lists one entry per CDR3 protein, DNA absent. This sample's clone table lists fewer than 400,000 distinct CDR3 sequences. Germline V gene sequence: CDR1 SGHRS, CDR2 YFSETQ. The length of the CDR3 is 15 residues. The sequence came from a man aged 18-70 years in good health. The chain employs TRBV5-1 and TRBJ2-3. Sample: blood T cells: a sorted CD56 or NKG2C T cell subset, CD4+ or CD8+ T cells, or bulk PBMC T cells (not recorded which). CDR3 loop: CASSLEGISTDTQYF.